The 20 T cell receptor beta chains below were found in one sample sequenced in a study of T cell clonotyping in hematopoietic cell transplantation. Sequencing was performed with immunoSEQ multiplex PCR; in TCRdb, only in-frame clones are kept and a portion is missing. Of 15,000 to 20,000 clones listed, over 55% are singletons. Material: peripheral blood mononuclear cells. The receptor set was obtained from a woman aged 55 to 70 in good health. Some clones in this sample may be carry-over from other donors' samples.

The genes are TRBV19 and TRBJ2-7, with 7 bases identical to TRBD1. V shed 6 bases and J 4 bases; nucleotides not matched to a gene: 6. The germline CDR1 and CDR2 sequences are LNHDA and SQIVND (reference sequence). The CDR3 is 13 amino acids. CDR3 sequence (DNA): TGTGCCAGTAGCCGGGACAGAAATTACGAGCAGTACTTC. The encoded protein is CASSRDRNYEQYF.

V is TRBV4-3 and J is TRBJ2-2, with a possible D match to TRBD1 (5 bases). This CDR3 has 15 residues. The V and J ends lost 0 bases and 6 bases respectively, with 11 bases between them. Looked up from germline, CDR1 is LGHNA and CDR2 is YSLEER. CDR3 DNA sequence: TGCGCCAGCAGCCAAGATTACAGGTTGGCCGGGGAGCTGTTTTTT. It is translated as CASSQDYRLAGELFF.

This chain links TRBV7-8 with TRBJ2-7; TRBD1 is a possible D gene (5 bases). This CDR3 has 15 residues. Trimming took off 5 bases at V and 0 bases at J, with 14 bases between the two ends. Germline V gene lookup returns CDR1 SGHVS and CDR2 FQNEAQ. Here the CDR3 DNA reads TGTGCCAGCAGCCAAAACAGGTTTAGCTCCTACGAGCAGTACTTC. Amino acid sequence: CASSQNRFSSYEQYF.

The V and J genes are TRBV5-1 and TRBJ1-6; D call uncertain. The CDR3 totals 14 residues. The ends were cut back, 1 base at V and 10 bases at J, with 12 bases in the middle. Germline loops: CDR1 SGHRS, CDR2 YFSETQ. The chain's CDR3 is CASSLLDDRSPLHF. The DNA of the CDR3 is TGCGCCAGCAGCTTGTTAGACGACCGGTCACCCCTCCACTTT.

This clone was found once. The V call is TRBV19, the J call TRBJ1-6; D is possibly TRBD1 (6 bases). The CDR3 has 15 residues. Between the trimmed V and J ends, which lost 3 bases and 4 bases, there was a span of 10 bases. CDR1 is LNHDA and CDR2 is SQIVND in the germline V gene (reference sequence). The CDR3 is CASSILDRYNSPLHF. In nucleotides, the CDR3 is TGTGCCAGTAGTATCCTGGACAGATATAATTCACCCCTCCACTTT.

This chain links TRBV4-2 with TRBJ1-2, with D maybe TRBD1 (6 bases). The CDR3 sequence is 14 residues long. Per the germline V gene, CDR1 is LGHNA and CDR2 is YNFKEQ. V lost 4 bases and J 8 bases, leaving 17 bases between the germline ends. CDR3 region: CASSPSGGQGGYTF. CDR3 nucleotides: TGTGCCAGCAGCCCGAGTGGGGGTCAGGGGGGCTACACCTTC.

This clone was detected only a few times. The chain carries TRBV29-1 and TRBJ1-2, with 10 bases lining up with TRBD1. The V gene end was trimmed by 0 bases and the J gene end by 8 bases; junction bases not matched to a gene: 9. The CDR3 extends over 15 amino acids. Per germline, CDR1 SQVTM and CDR2 ANQGSEA. In DNA form, the CDR3 reads TGCAGCGTTGAAGACATAGCGGACAGGGGGAACGGCTACACCTTC. Amino acid sequence: CSVEDIADRGNGYTF. Looking up the rest from reference TRBV29-1 and TRBJ1-2 gives the full variable domain: SAVISQKPSRDICQRGTSLTIQCQVDSQVTMMFWYRQQPGQSLTLIATANQGSEATYESGFVIDKFPISRPNLTFSTLTVSNMSPEDSSIYLCSVEDIADRGNGYTFGSGTRLTVV.

This clone came up once. The chain couples TRBV7-2 to TRBJ2-7; D is uncertain. The V end lost 2 bases, the J end lost 6 bases, and 5 bases lay between the germline ends. The CDR3 is 11 amino acids. Germline V CDR1 and CDR2: SGHTA, FQGNSA. CDR3 amino acids: CASSLWGEQYF. CDR3 coding DNA: TGTGCCAGCAGCTTATGGGGCGAGCAGTACTTC.

The J gene is TRBJ1-5, the V gene TRBV29-1; D is undetermined. V was trimmed by 5 bases and J by 9 bases, leaving 17 bases between them. Per the germline V gene, CDR1 is SQVTM and CDR2 is ANQGSEA. The CDR3 has 13 residues. In DNA, the CDR3 is TGCAGCGTTTCTGAGGACCTACTCACGCCCCAGCATTTT. Encoded protein: CSVSEDLLTPQHF.

The chain uses TRBV28 and TRBJ2-7; TRBD2 is a possible D gene (5 bases). CDR1 is MDHEN, CDR2 SYDVKM, per germline. V lost 8 bases, J lost 0 bases, and 11 bases lay in between. The CDR3 has 13 residues. The CDR3 reads CASLLRGSYEQYF. In nucleotides, the CDR3 is TGTGCCAGCCTTCTCCGGGGCTCCTACGAGCAGTACTTC.

The V call is TRBV6-5, the J call TRBJ2-1, with D possibly called TRBD1 or TRBD2 (5 bases each). The CDR3 covers 13 residues. CDR1 is MNHEY and CDR2 is SVGAGI in the germline V gene. V was pared by 0 bases and J by 9 bases, with 9 bases between. The DNA of the CDR3 is TGTGCCAGCAGTTACTCGTCGGGACCTGAGCAGTTCTTC. This sequence encodes CASSYSSGPEQFF.

The V call is TRBV2, the J call TRBJ2-5; D perhaps matches TRBD1 (6 bases). CDR3 length: 15 residues. With 9 bases removed from V and 0 bases from J, the gap between germline ends came to 17 bases. Germline-derived CDR1 and CDR2 are SNHLY and FYNNEI. Here the CDR3 DNA reads TGTGCCAGGAGGGACACTACAGAGTACCAAGAGACCCAGTACTTC. Its translation is CARRDTTEYQETQYF.

This clone was counted between two and nine times. The rearrangement joins TRBV6-5 to TRBJ2-5; D is possibly TRBD1 (5 bases). Trimming cost V 8 bases and J 5 bases, with 18 bases left between them. This CDR3 spans 14 amino acids. CDR1 and CDR2 (germline): MNHEY, SVGAGI. CDR3 region: CASSISQGRETQYF. The CDR3 DNA follows: TGTGCCAGCTCCATAAGCCAGGGAAGGGAGACCCAGTACTTC.

V is TRBV2 and J is TRBJ2-5, with D unclear. With 8 bases removed from V and 5 bases from J, the gap between germline ends came to 12 bases. The V gene's germline CDR1 is SNHLY and CDR2 FYNNEI. The CDR3 is made up of 12 amino acids. CDR3 amino acids: CASETTGETQYF. CDR3 nucleotides: TGTGCCAGCGAGACCACCGGGGAGACCCAGTACTTC. The full variable domain, in which reference TRBV2 and TRBJ2-5 provide the parts outside the CDR3, is EPEVTQTPSHQVTQMGQEVILRCVPISNHLYFYWYRQILGQKVEFLVSFYNNEISEKSEIFDDQFSVERPDGSNFTLKIRSTKLEDSAMYFCASETTGETQYFGPGTRLLVL.

This clone has a single count. The chain recombines TRBV25-1 with TRBJ1-5; no firm D call. Trimming left V 1 base short and J 4 bases short, with 5 bases between. This CDR3 is built from 13 residues. CDR1 and CDR2 (germline): MGHDK, SYGVNS. The CDR3, as DNA: TGTGCCAGCAGTGAATCGGGGAATCAGCCCCAGCATTTT. It specifies CASSESGNQPQHF.

V is TRBV5-1 and J is TRBJ1-5; no firm D call. Trimming left V 5 bases short and J 3 bases short, with 9 bases between. CDR1 SGHRS and CDR2 YFSETQ come from the germline V gene. This CDR3 spans 13 amino acids. CDR3 nucleotide sequence: TGCGCCAGCAGGTCGGAGACCAATCAGCCCCAGCATTTT. Translation gives CASRSETNQPQHF.

The chain carries TRBV5-6 and TRBJ1-2; a weak D match, TRBD1 (5 bases). Trimming pared 1 base from V and 4 bases from J, leaving 11 bases between. CDR1 SGHDT and CDR2 YYEEEE come from the germline V gene. The CDR3 covers 14 residues. CDR3 region: CASSLWEGTYGYTF. DNA of the CDR3: TGTGCCAGCAGCTTGTGGGAGGGGACCTATGGCTACACCTTC.

This clone was seen a single time. For the CDR3, the DNA is TGCGCCAGCAGCCAAGACCCCGGAGACTTCTATTACAATGAGCAGTTCTTC. Translation gives CASSQDPGDFYYNEQFF. This chain uses TRBV4-1 with TRBJ2-1, with D uncertain. CDR3 length: 17 residues. V shed 0 bases and J shed 4 bases, with 16 bases lying between them. Germline CDR1 is MGHRA and CDR2 is YSYEKL.

J is TRBJ1-6 and V is TRBV28, with TRBD1 as a possible D gene (5 bases). The CDR3 loop spans 15 amino acids. Per germline, CDR1 MDHEN and CDR2 SYDVKM. V lost 1 base and J lost 10, with 14 bases in between. The CDR3 DNA follows: TGTGCCAGCAGTTTATATCAGGGTTTGGACTCACCCCTCCACTTT. Translation: CASSLYQGLDSPLHF.

The V call is TRBV5-1, the J call TRBJ2-7; D may be TRBD1 or TRBD2 (6 bases each). This CDR3 is built from 15 residues. Germline V gene data show CDR1 as SGHRS and CDR2 as YFSETQ. V lost 0 bases and J lost 6, with 16 bases in between. The CDR3 spells CASSLEGRGGSEQYF. The DNA for the CDR3 is TGCGCCAGCAGCTTGGAAGGCAGGGGAGGCTCCGAGCAGTACTTC.